The 14 T cell receptor beta chains below all came from one sample that was sequenced in a study of shared T cell receptors in the human thymus. This table comes from immunoSEQ multiplex PCR, and its TCRdb copy is limited to in-frame clones, with some not included. The sample yields some 700,000 clones, roughly 85% seen once. The same data also contributed to another study, on human thymus T cells.

Sequenced sample: thymocytes. The receptors originated from a girl under three years old with a congenital heart defect.

V gene TRBV6-1 combines with J gene TRBJ1-2, with D possibly being TRBD1 (6 bases). The V and J ends lost 6 bases and 3 bases respectively, with 17 bases between them. CDR3 length: 15 residues. The V gene's germline CDR1 is MNHNS and CDR2 SASEGT. The CDR3 bases are TGTGCCAGCAGAGAACAGGGCTTAGGGTACTATGGCTACACCTTC. Translating it yields CASREQGLGYYGYTF.

As concerns this clone: The same CDR3 also results from other DNA sequences found in this sample. The CDR3 DNA follows: TGTGCCACCAGCAGAGACGCGGGACAGGGGGTGAGAGGCTACACCTTC. It codes for CATSRDAGQGVRGYTF. The V call is TRBV15, the J call TRBJ1-2; 11 bases fit TRBD1. The germline V gene has CDR1 LNHNV and CDR2 YYDKDF (reference sequence). The CDR3 consists of 16 residues. V trimming: 0 bases; J trimming: 8 bases; junction bases outside the gene matches: 8. Filled out from reference TRBV15 and TRBJ1-2, the complete variable domain reads DAMVIQNPRYQVTQFGKPVTLSCSQTLNHNVMYWYQQKSSQAPKLLFHYYDKDFNNEADTPDNFQSRRPNTSFCFLDIRSPGLGDTAMYLCATSRDAGQGVRGYTFGSGTRLTVV.

V usage is TRBV29-1 and J usage is TRBJ2-3; weak D call: TRBD1 (6 bases). The CDR3 covers 14 residues. Germline-derived CDR1 and CDR2 are SQVTM and ANQGSEA. Trimming cost V 8 bases and J 2 bases, with 17 bases left between them. This CDR3 is CSLTRTVLTDTQYF. CDR3 coding DNA: TGCAGCCTTACTCGGACAGTCCTCACAGATACGCAGTATTTT.

The V call is TRBV5-6, the J call TRBJ1-6; D is perhaps TRBD1 (5 bases). The CDR3 covers 16 residues. Germline CDR1 SGHDT, CDR2 YYEEEE. Trimming took off 3 bases at V and 8 bases at J, with 18 bases between the two ends. CDR3 nucleotide sequence: TGTGCCAGCAGCTACAGACCCGGGGGACGATATTCACCCCTCCACTTT. Residues: CASSYRPGGRYSPLHF.

The chain has TRBV28 and TRBJ1-5, with 8 nucleotides matching TRBD1. J lost 7 bases, V lost 5 bases, and 7 bases had no gene match. Germline CDR1 reads MDHEN; CDR2 reads SYDVKM. The CDR3 is made up of 14 amino acids. This CDR3 reads CASSAGGMRQPQHF. The CDR3 DNA reads as TGTGCCAGCAGTGCAGGGGGCATGCGGCAGCCCCAGCATTTT.

This clone was counted only a few times. This chain uses TRBV7-2 with TRBJ1-2; 9 bases are a match to TRBD1. V lost 3 bases to trimming and J lost 7 bases; unmatched junction nucleotides: 9. The germline V gene has CDR1 SGHTA and CDR2 FQGNSA. There are 15 residues in the CDR3. CDR3 loop: CASSFRRDRDGGYTF. CDR3 DNA: TGTGCCAGCAGCTTTAGGCGGGACAGGGATGGTGGCTACACCTTC.

V gene TRBV4-1 combines with J gene TRBJ2-3, with 10 bases identical to TRBD2. Germline V gives CDR1 MGHRA, CDR2 YSYEKL. CDR3 length: 17 residues. After removal of 3 bases from V and 2 bases from J, the junction contained 8 bases not matched to a gene. CDR3 nucleotides: TGCGCCAGCAGCCAGCCACTGACTAGCGGGTACACAGATACGCAGTATTTT. Amino acid sequence: CASSQPLTSGYTDTQYF.

The chain recombines TRBV4-3 with TRBJ2-1, with 12 bases fitting TRBD2. The trim removed 4 bases at V and 6 bases at J, leaving 13 bases unmatched. Germline V gene data show CDR1 as LGHNA and CDR2 as YSLEER. The CDR3 runs to 18 residues. The CDR3 protein is CASSLGLAGFRTCNEQFF. CDR3 DNA sequence: TGCGCCAGCAGCCTAGGACTAGCGGGGTTCCGAACCTGCAATGAGCAGTTCTTC.

With regard to this clone: Within the sample, other DNA sequences also encode this same CDR3. The rearrangement uses TRBV6-1 and TRBJ1-1, with a tentative D call TRBD1 (6 bases). Looked up from germline, CDR1 is MNHNS and CDR2 is SASEGT. The CDR3 runs to 13 residues. Trimming took off 6 bases at V and 1 base at J, with 9 bases between the two ends. The CDR3, as DNA: TGTGCCAGCAGCTTGGACAGGAACACTGAAGCTTTCTTT. Its protein is CASSLDRNTEAFF.

The rearrangement links TRBV5-1 to TRBJ2-4; 13 positions match TRBD2. Germline CDR1 is SGHRS and CDR2 is YFSETQ. The junction had 8 bases not matched to a gene; V was cut back by 3 bases and J by 5 bases. This CDR3 is built from 17 residues. CDR3: CASSSGLAGMKENIQYF. DNA of the CDR3: TGCGCCAGCAGCTCGGGACTAGCGGGAATGAAGGAAAACATTCAGTACTTC.

V and J are TRBV6-1 and TRBJ1-2, with a tentative D call TRBD1 (6 bases). CDR1 and CDR2 (germline): MNHNS, SASEGT. This CDR3 contains 14 residues. V lost 2 bases to trimming and J lost 4 bases, with 11 bases between them. The chain's CDR3 is CASSEIGQIYGYTF. The CDR3, as DNA: TGTGCCAGCAGTGAAATCGGACAGATCTATGGCTACACCTTC.

This chain uses TRBV5-1 with TRBJ2-5; the match to TRBD1 covers 10 bases. Germline CDR1 reads SGHRS; CDR2 reads YFSETQ. Losses at the gene ends were 4 bases for V and 4 bases for J; bases not matched to a gene: 16. This CDR3 spans 18 amino acids. Written as DNA, the CDR3 is TGCGCCAGCAGCACACAAGACGACAGGGGGCGAGGCAGAGAGACCCAGTACTTC. Translated, it gives CASSTQDDRGRGRETQYF.

The V gene is TRBV4-1, the J gene TRBJ1-5; no reliable D call. V was pared by 3 bases and J by 0 bases, with 12 bases between. Germline CDR1 is MGHRA and CDR2 is YSYEKL. There are 16 residues in the CDR3. The CDR3 DNA follows: TGCGCCAGCAGCCACTCCGTCCGGGATAGCAATCAGCCCCAGCATTTT. This translates into CASSHSVRDSNQPQHF.

This clone was counted a single time. In DNA, the CDR3 is TGTGCCAGCAGCTTATACGGGACCAGCGGGGGGGCGAGGGAGACCCAGTACTTC. Translated, it gives CASSLYGTSGGARETQYF. The chain combines TRBV7-6 with TRBJ2-5; TRBD2 aligns across 10 bases. In germline, CDR1 is SGHVS, CDR2 FNYEAQ. The V gene end was trimmed by 2 bases and the J gene end by 5 bases; junction bases not matched to a gene: 14. The CDR3 length is 18 residues.